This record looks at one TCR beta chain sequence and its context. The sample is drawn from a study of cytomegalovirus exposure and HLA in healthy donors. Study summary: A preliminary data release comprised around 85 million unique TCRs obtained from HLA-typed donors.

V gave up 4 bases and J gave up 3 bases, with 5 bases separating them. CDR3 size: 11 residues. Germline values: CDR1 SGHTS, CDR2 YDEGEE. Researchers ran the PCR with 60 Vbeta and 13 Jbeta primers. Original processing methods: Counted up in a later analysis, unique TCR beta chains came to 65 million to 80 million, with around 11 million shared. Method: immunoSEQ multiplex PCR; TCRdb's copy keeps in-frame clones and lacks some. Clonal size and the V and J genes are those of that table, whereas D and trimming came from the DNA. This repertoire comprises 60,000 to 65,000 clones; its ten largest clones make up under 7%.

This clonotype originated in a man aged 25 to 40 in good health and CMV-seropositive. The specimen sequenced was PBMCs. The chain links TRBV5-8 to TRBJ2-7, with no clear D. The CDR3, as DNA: TGTGCCAGCAGCCCGAGCTACGAGCAGTACTTC. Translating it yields CASSPSYEQYF.